This T cell receptor (beta chain) was obtained from a study of somatic mutations in cytotoxic T cells in rheumatoid arthritis. For the study at large: Flow cytometry sorted some V beta antibody-stained T-cell populations to nearly 100% purity, V beta1+ cells among them being sequenced for TCRB. Study findings and constraints: Between rheumatoid arthritis patients and age-matched healthy controls, CD8+ T-cell clonality showed no significant difference.

This clone was observed a single time. Its antigen remains unknown. The V gene end was trimmed by 5 bases and the J gene end by 5 bases; junction bases not matched to a gene: 9. The CDR3 is 14 residues long. From germline, CDR1 is LNHDA and CDR2 SQIVND (reference sequence). In the authors' workflow: The authors compared patient CD8+ clones larger than 1% against published virus-specific TCRB sequences. Only a few of these clones matched. Repertoires were generated with immunoSEQ multiplex PCR, while TCRdb's copy carries only in-frame clones and drops some. V, J and clone size were drawn from that table, and D and trimming were deduced from the DNA. This table holds 15,000 to 20,000 clones, around 86% found once.

The material sequenced was CD8+ T cells sorted from blood. The V and J genes are TRBV19 and TRBJ2-7, with 7 bases lining up with TRBD2. This clonotype was obtained from a man aged 18 to 29 with rheumatoid arthritis. This CDR3 is CASSGLLAVNEQYF. In nucleotides, the CDR3 is TGTGCCAGTAGTGGTCTCCTAGCGGTAAACGAGCAGTACTTC.